This paragraph covers one T cell receptor beta chain sequence. Its antigen remains unidentified. The data are from a study of cytomegalovirus exposure and HLA in healthy donors. The repertoire was sequenced with immunoSEQ multiplex PCR; TCRdb's copy has only in-frame clones and lacks some. The sample yields about 250,000 clones, roughly 87% seen once. Study observations and caveats: Among TCR sequences, most were rare, though some public TCRs appeared in many donors. The TCR clusters that emerged in the first cohort tended, a later analysis found, to co-occur in the 110 or so validation repertoires.

Germline V gene lookup returns CDR1 SGHNT and CDR2 YENEEA. The CDR3 is made up of 15 amino acids. Trimming cost V 1 base and J 3 bases; bases outside gene matches: 3. The chain has TRBV11-3 and TRBJ2-1, with 7 bases identical to TRBD2. This TCR was sampled from a man aged 18 to 30 in good health and CMV-seropositive. Sequencing was carried out using PBMCs. This CDR3 reads CASSLAASGYNEQFF. The CDR3 DNA sequence: TGTGCCAGCAGCTTAGCAGCTAGCGGCTACAATGAGCAGTTCTTC.